The sequence of this TCR beta chain was determined in a study of CD8 T cells in ankylosing spondylitis. Regarding the study as a whole: The study identified a TCR beta motif of several highly homologous variants that appeared characteristic of ankylosing spondylitis blood.

This clonotype was seen many times. The antigen is undetermined. Generation of TCR beta libraries employed quantitative 5'-RACE incorporating molecular barcodes. TCRdb re-analysed the 5' RACE reads in MiXCR, keeping a single row per CDR3 protein. Of about 240,000 distinct CDR3 sequences in the sample, roughly 10% were seen once. Germline V CDR1 and CDR2: SGHRS, YFSETQ. The CDR3 covers 16 residues. V lost 4 bases and J lost 5; bases outside the gene matches: 8. The V gene is TRBV5-1, the J gene TRBJ2-3, with 12 bases aligning to TRBD2. The source material was blood, either unsorted or a sorted T cell fraction (not recorded which). The clonotype was recovered from a male donor with ankylosing spondylitis or in good health (not recorded which). CDR3 nucleotides: TGCGCCAGCAGCGTAAGACTAGCGGGAGTGAGAGATACGCAGTATTTT. This translates into CASSVRLAGVRDTQYF.